A single sample gave rise to the 4 T cell receptor beta chains below, sequenced in a study of blood T cell repertoires in COVID-19. Data came from immunoSEQ multiplex PCR; TCRdb stores just in-frame clones and leaves some out. The sample yields roughly 130,000 clones, about 80% seen once. The sequencing sample was made of peripheral blood. These receptors were collected from a woman aged 45 to 65 with acute or convalescent COVID-19.

V is TRBV30 and J is TRBJ1-2; 9 bases fit TRBD1. This CDR3 contains 13 residues. The J segment lost 6 bases and the V segment lost 2 bases, leaving 4 bases of the junction unmatched. Germline V gene data show CDR1 as GTSNPN and CDR2 as SVGIG (reference sequence). CDR3 in amino acids: CAWSNRGRHGYTF. DNA of the CDR3: TGTGCCTGGAGTAACAGGGGGCGGCATGGCTACACCTTC.

In this sample, this clone turned up a few times. The rearrangement links TRBV13 to TRBJ2-1; TRBD2 matches at 7 bases. This CDR3 has 16 residues. The germline V gene has CDR1 PRHDT and CDR2 FYEKMQ (reference sequence). J gave up 3 bases and V 5 bases, and 10 bases lay outside the gene matches. CDR3 DNA: TGTGCCAGCAGCAGTCGTCGGCGGGGGAGCTACAATGAGCAGTTCTTC. This translates into CASSSRRRGSYNEQFF.

The rearrangement joins TRBV3-1 (or the pseudogene TRBV3-2) to TRBJ1-6, with 10 positions matching TRBD1. CDR3 length equals 17 residues. Germline-derived CDR1 and CDR2 are LGHDT and YNNKEL (reference sequence). The junction had 11 bases not matched to a gene; V was cut back by 5 bases and J by 7 bases. CDR3 DNA: TGTGCCAGCAGCTCGGGACAGGGGTTGAAGGGCAATTCACCCCTCCACTTT. It encodes CASSSGQGLKGNSPLHF.

V is TRBV28 and J is TRBJ1-2, with a possible D match to TRBD1 (5 bases). The germline V gene encodes CDR1 MDHEN and CDR2 SYDVKM. This CDR3 spans 13 amino acids. The germline V and J ends were trimmed by 3 bases and 6 bases, with 11 bases remaining between them. CDR3 protein: CASSFPGSDGYTF. The CDR3 nucleotides read TGTGCCAGCAGTTTCCCAGGGTCGGATGGCTACACCTTC.